The present T cell receptor beta chain was sequenced within a study of blood T cell repertoires in COVID-19. Study in general: Whether acute or convalescent, the COVID-19 samples came from the United States, Italy and Spain. Nucleic acid was either cDNA or gDNA, and it came from T cells, B-cell-depleted T cells, or PBMCs.

Repertoires were generated with immunoSEQ multiplex PCR, while TCRdb's copy carries only in-frame clones and drops some. The data hold about 310,000 clones, with roughly 90% observed a single time. The CDR3 has 14 residues. Trimming cost V 7 bases and J 1 base; bases outside gene matches: 6. Germline-derived CDR1 and CDR2 are MNHEY and SVGAGI. The chain is built from TRBV6-5 and TRBJ2-7; the match to TRBD1 covers 8 bases. The clonotype was recovered from a middle-aged woman with COVID-19, enrolled during active disease. The sample comprised peripheral blood. CDR3 protein: CASIPRQGSYEQYF. In nucleotides, the CDR3 is TGTGCCAGCATACCGAGACAGGGGTCCTACGAGCAGTACTTC.